At least ten counts were recorded for the clone carrying this TCR beta chain. V lost 5 bases, J lost 1 base, and 9 bases lay in between. The CDR3 is 15 residues long. The germline V gene encodes CDR1 LNHNV and CDR2 YYDKDF (reference sequence). The sample belongs to a study of T-cell reconstitution after alpha-beta-depleted transplantation in children. Unique molecular identifiers were incorporated when the TCRbeta library was constructed. TCRdb used MiXCR to reprocess the PCR reads, holding one entry per CDR3 protein. The table records 900,000 or so distinct CDR3 sequences, 15% to 20% of them present only once.

Sequencing used PBMCs, mostly from graft donor cells, obtained 360 days after TCRalphabeta/CD19-depleted stem cell transplant. The chain is built from TRBV15 and TRBJ2-6; D is unclear. This TCR derives from a male patient between 10 and 17 years old who had a stem cell transplant for acute lymphoblastic leukemia, so the T cells may come from the graft donor. The CDR3 sequence is CATSPFYSGANVLTF. In DNA form, the CDR3 reads TGTGCCACCAGCCCCTTTTATTCTGGGGCCAACGTCCTGACTTTC.